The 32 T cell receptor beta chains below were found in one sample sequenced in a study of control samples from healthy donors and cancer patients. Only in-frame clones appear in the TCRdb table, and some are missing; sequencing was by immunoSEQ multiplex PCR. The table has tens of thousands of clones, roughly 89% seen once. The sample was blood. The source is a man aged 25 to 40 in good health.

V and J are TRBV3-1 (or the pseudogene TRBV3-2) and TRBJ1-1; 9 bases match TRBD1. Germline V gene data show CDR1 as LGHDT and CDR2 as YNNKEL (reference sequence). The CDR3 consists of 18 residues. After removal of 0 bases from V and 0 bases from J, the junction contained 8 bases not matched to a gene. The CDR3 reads CASSQDWGTGKMNTEAFF. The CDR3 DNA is TGTGCCAGCAGCCAAGATTGGGGGACAGGGAAGATGAACACTGAAGCTTTCTTT.

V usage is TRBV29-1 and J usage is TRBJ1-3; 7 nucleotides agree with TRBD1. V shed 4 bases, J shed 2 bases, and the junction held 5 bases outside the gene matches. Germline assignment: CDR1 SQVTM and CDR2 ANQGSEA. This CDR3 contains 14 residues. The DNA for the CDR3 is TGCAGCGTTGGTCAGGGGGGTCCTGGAAACACCATATATTTT. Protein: CSVGQGGPGNTIYF.

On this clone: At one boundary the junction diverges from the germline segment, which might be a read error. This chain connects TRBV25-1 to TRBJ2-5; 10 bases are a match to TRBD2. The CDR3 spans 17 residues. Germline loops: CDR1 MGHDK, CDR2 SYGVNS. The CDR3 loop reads CASSVTFGTSAQGTQYF. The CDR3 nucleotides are TGTGCCAGCAGTGTTACCTTTGGGACTAGCGCCCAAGGGACCCAGTACTTC.

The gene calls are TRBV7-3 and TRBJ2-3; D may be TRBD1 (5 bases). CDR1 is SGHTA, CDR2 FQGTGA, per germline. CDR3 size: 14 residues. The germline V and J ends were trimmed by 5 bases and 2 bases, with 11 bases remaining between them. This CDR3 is CASSASGNTDTQYF. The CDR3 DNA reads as TGTGCCAGCAGCGCCTCAGGGAACACAGATACGCAGTATTTT. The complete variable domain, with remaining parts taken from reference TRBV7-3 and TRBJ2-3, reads GAGVSQTPSNKVTEKGKYVELRCDPISGHTALYWYRQSLGQGPEFLIYFQGTGAADDSGLPNDRFFAVRPEGSVSTLKIQRTERGDSAVYLCASSASGNTDTQYFGPGTRLTVL.

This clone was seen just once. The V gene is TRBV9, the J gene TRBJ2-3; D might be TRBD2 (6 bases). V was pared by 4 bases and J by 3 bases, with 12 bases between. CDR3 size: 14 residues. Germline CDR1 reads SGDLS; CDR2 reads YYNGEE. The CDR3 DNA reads TGTGCCAGCAGCATTACCGGGGGTACAGATACGCAGTATTTT. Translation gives CASSITGGTDTQYF.

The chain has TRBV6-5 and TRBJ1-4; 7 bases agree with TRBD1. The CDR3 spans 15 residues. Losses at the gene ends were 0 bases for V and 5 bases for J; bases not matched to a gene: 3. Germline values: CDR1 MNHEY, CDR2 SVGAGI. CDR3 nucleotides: TGTGCCAGCAGTTACTCGGGCAGGGGGAATGAAAAACTGTTTTTT. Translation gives CASSYSGRGNEKLFF.

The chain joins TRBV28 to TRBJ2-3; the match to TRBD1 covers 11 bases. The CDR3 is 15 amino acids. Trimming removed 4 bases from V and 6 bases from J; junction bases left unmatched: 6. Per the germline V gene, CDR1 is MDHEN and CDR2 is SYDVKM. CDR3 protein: CASSYRTGGADTQYF. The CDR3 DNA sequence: TGTGCCAGCAGTTATCGGACAGGGGGCGCCGATACGCAGTATTTT.

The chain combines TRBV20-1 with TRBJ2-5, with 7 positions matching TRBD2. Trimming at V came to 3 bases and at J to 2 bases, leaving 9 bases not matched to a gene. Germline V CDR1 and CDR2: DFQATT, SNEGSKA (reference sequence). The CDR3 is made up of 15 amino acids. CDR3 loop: CSASAPTSVQETQYF. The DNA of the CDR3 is TGCAGTGCTAGTGCCCCTACTAGCGTTCAAGAGACCCAGTACTTC.

CDR3 nucleotides: TGTGCCAGCAGCTTACAGACAGGGTCCAATCAGCCCCAGCATTTT. Protein sequence: CASSLQTGSNQPQHF. The chain uses TRBV7-2 and TRBJ1-5; TRBD1 matches 7 bases. With 2 bases clipped from V and 3 bases from J, the junction kept 4 bases outside the gene matches. Germline assignment: CDR1 SGHTA and CDR2 FQGNSA. CDR3 length: 15 residues.

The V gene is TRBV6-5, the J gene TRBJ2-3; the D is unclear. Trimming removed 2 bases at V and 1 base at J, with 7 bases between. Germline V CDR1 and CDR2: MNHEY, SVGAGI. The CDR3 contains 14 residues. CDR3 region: CASSYLVGTDTQYF. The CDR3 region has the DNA TGTGCCAGCAGTTACCTTGTCGGCACAGATACGCAGTATTTT.

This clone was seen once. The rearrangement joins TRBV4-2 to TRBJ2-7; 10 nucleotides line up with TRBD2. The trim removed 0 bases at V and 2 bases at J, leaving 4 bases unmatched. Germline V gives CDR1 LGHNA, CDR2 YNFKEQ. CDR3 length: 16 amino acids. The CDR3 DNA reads TGTGCCAGCAGCCAAGATGAGACTAGCGGGCCCTACGAGCAGTACTTC. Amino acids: CASSQDETSGPYEQYF.

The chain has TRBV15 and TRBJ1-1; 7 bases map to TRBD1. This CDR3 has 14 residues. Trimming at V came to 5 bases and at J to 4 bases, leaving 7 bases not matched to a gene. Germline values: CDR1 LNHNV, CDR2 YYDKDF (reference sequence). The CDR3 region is CATSSTGRGTEAFF. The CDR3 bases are TGTGCCACCAGCTCGACAGGGCGAGGCACTGAAGCTTTCTTT.

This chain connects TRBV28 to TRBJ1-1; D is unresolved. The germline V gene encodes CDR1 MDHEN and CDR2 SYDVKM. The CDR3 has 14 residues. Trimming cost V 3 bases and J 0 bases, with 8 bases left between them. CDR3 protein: CASSFLSLNTEAFF. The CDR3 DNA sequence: TGTGCCAGCAGTTTTCTGTCACTGAACACTGAAGCTTTCTTT.

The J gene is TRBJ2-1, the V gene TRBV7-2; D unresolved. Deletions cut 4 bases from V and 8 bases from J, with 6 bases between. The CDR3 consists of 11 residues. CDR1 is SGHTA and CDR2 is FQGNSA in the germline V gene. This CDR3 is CASSSLYEQFF. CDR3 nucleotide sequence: TGTGCCAGCAGCTCGCTGTATGAGCAGTTCTTC.

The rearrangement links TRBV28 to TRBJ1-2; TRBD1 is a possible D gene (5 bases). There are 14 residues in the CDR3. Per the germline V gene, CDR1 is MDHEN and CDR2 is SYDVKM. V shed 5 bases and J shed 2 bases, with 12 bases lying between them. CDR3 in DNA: TGTGCCAGCAGTCTCGGCAGGGTAAACTATGGCTACACCTTC. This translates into CASSLGRVNYGYTF.

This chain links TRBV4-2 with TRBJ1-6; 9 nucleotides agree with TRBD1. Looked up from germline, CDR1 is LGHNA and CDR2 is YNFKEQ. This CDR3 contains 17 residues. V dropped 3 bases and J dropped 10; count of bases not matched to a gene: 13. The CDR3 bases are TGTGCCAGCAGCCAGGATGGACAGGGGAAAAGGCGGTCACCCCTCCACTTT. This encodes CASSQDGQGKRRSPLHF.

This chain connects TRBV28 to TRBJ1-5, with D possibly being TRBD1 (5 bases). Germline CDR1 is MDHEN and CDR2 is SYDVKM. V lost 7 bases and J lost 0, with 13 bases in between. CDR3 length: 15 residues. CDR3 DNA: TGTGCCAGCACAGAGACAGCACATAGCAATCAGCCCCAGCATTTT. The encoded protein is CASTETAHSNQPQHF.

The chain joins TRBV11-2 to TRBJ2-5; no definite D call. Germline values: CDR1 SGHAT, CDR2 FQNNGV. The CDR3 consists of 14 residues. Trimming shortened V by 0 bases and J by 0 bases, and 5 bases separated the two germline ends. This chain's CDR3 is CASSLDLYQETQYF. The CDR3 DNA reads TGTGCCAGCAGCTTAGATCTGTACCAAGAGACCCAGTACTTC.

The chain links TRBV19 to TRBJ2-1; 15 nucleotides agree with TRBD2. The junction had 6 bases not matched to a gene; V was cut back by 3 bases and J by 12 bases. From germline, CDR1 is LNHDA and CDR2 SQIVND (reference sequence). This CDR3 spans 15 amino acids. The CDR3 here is CASSIGLAGGPGQFF. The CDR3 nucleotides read TGTGCCAGTAGTATCGGACTAGCGGGAGGGCCGGGGCAGTTCTTC.

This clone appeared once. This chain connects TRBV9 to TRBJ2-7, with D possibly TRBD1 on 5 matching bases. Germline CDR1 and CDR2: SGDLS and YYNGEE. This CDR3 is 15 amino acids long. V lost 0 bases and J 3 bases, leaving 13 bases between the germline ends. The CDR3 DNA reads TGTGCCAGCAGCGTAGTCTCAGGGTCTATCTACGAGCAGTACTTC. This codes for CASSVVSGSIYEQYF.

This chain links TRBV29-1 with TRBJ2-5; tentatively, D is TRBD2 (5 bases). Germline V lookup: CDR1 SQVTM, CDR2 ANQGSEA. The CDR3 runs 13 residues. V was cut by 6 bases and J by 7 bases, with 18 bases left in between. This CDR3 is CSVVGGSRGTQYF. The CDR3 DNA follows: TGCAGCGTGGTCGGTGGGAGTCGAGGGACCCAGTACTTC.

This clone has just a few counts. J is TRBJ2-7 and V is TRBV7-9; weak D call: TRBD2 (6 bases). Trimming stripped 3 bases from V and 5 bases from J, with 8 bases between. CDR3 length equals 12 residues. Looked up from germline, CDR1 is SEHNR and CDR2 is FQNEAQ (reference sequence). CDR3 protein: CASSLTGDEQYF. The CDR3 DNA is TGTGCCAGCAGCTTGACGGGGGACGAGCAGTACTTC.

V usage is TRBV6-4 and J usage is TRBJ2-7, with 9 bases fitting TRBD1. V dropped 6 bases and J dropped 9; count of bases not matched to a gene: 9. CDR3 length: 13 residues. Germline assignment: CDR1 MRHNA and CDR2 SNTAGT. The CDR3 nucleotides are TGTGCCAGCAGGGACAGGGGAAGCATTATGCAGTACTTC. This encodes CASRDRGSIMQYF.

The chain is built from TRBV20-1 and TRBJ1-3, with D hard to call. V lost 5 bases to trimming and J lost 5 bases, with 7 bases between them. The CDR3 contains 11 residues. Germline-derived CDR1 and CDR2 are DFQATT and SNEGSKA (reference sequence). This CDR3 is CSALDRNTIYF. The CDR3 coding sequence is TGCAGTGCTCTAGATCGAAACACCATATATTTT.

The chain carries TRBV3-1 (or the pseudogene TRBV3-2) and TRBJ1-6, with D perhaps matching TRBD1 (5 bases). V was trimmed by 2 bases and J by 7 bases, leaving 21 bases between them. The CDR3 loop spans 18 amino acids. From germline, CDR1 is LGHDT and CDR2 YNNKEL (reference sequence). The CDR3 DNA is TGTGCCAGCAGCCAACCCCGGGAGGGAGGGGCGGGCAATTCACCCCTCCACTTT. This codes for CASSQPREGGAGNSPLHF.

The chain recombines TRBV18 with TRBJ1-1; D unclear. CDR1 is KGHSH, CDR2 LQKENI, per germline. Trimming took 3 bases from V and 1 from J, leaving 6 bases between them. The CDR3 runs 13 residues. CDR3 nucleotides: TGTGCCAGCTCACCGGCCGGGAACACTGAAGCTTTCTTT. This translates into CASSPAGNTEAFF.

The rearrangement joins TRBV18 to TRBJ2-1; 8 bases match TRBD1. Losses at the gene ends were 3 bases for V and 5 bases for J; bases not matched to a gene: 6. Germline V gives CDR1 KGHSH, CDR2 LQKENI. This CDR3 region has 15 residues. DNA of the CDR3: TGTGCCAGCTCACCCGCCAGGGGGCGCGACAATGAGCAGTTCTTC. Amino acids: CASSPARGRDNEQFF. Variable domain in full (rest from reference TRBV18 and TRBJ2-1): NAGVMQNPRHLVRRRGQEARLRCSPMKGHSHVYWYRQLPEEGLKFMVYLQKENIIDESGMPKERFSAEFPKEGPSILRIQQVVRGDSAAYFCASSPARGRDNEQFFGPGTRLTVL.

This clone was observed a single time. The CDR3 spells CASRRTSGGAQETQYF. The CDR3 DNA reads TGTGCCAGCAGGCGAACTAGCGGGGGGGCCCAAGAGACCCAGTACTTC. This rearrangement joins TRBV11-2 to TRBJ2-5; 13 nucleotides match TRBD2. This CDR3 has 16 residues. V dropped 6 bases and J dropped 1; count of bases not matched to a gene: 5. The V gene's germline CDR1 is SGHAT and CDR2 FQNNGV.

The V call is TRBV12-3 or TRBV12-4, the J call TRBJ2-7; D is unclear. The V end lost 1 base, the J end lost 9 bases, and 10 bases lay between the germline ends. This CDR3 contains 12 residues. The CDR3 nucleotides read TGTGCCAGCAGTTTAGACGCGTACTGGCAGTACTTC. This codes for CASSLDAYWQYF.

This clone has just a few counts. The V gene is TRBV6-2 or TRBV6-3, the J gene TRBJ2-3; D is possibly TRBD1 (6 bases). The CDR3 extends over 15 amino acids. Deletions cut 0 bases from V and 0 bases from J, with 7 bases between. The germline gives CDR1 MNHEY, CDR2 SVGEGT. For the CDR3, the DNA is TGTGCCAGCAGTTACTCGGGGGCGAGCACAGATACGCAGTATTTT. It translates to CASSYSGASTDTQYF.

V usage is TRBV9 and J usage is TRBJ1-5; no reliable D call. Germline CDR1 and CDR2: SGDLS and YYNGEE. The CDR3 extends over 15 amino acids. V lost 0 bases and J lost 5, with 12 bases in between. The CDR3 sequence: CASSVDSELYQPQHF. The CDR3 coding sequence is TGTGCCAGCAGCGTAGACTCAGAATTATATCAGCCCCAGCATTTT.

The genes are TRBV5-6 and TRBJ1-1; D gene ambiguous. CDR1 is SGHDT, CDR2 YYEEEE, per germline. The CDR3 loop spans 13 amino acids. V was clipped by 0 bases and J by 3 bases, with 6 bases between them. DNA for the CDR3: TGTGCCAGCAGCTTGGAGCGTGACACTGAAGCTTTCTTT. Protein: CASSLERDTEAFF.